This T cell receptor (beta chain) came from a study of identical twins. This clonotype was seen a handful of times. The antigen is not known. All donors comprised healthy Caucasians. From the 5' RACE reads, TCRdb called clonotypes with MiXCR, one entry per CDR3 protein. The data show 250,000 to 350,000 distinct CDR3 sequences, more than 6.5% seen once. The germline V gene encodes CDR1 SGHTA and CDR2 FQGNSA. This CDR3 spans 17 amino acids. V gave up 0 bases and J gave up 9 bases; unmatched junction bases: 9. Notes on the study in general: Insertions were fewer in abundant cord blood beta clonotypes, whereas memory repertoires showed none of this pattern.

This sample also appeared in a second study, on yellow fever vaccine responses in identical twins.

V gene TRBV7-2 combines with J gene TRBJ2-1, with 12 nucleotides matching TRBD2. Material for sequencing was memory (CD45RO+) T cells sorted from blood. The receptor's source is a woman between 18 and 30 years old in good health. The CDR3 DNA reads as TGTGCCAGCAGCTTAGCCATAGCTAGCGGGAGGGCGGGTGAGCAGTTCTTC. Protein sequence: CASSLAIASGRAGEQFF.